This T cell receptor (beta chain) emerged from a study of blood T cell repertoires in COVID-19. Study as a whole: The United States, Italy and Spain were the sources of the acute and convalescent COVID-19 samples. PBMCs, B-cell-depleted T cells, or T cells were the source of the cDNA or gDNA that made up the material.

Study processing details: Researchers report that nucleated cell counts were estimated from reference gene primer amplification. Assay: immunoSEQ multiplex PCR; the TCRdb copy retains only in-frame clones and omits some. The V and J calls and clone size were taken over from that table, and D and trimming were inferred from the DNA. Altogether some 140,000 clones are present, about 80% being singletons, with the ten largest covering approximately 3.6%. This CDR3 contains 16 residues. Trimming removed 3 bases from V and 4 bases from J; junction bases left unmatched: 9. Germline lookup yields CDR1 LNHDA and CDR2 SQIVND (reference sequence).

The sequence derives from a man aged 55-75 years with acute or convalescent COVID-19. What was sequenced was peripheral blood. This chain connects TRBV19 to TRBJ1-5; 7 nucleotides align to TRBD1. The CDR3 loop reads CASSISGDRANQPQHF. CDR3 DNA sequence: TGTGCCAGTAGTATCTCCGGTGACAGGGCGAATCAGCCCCAGCATTTT.